This T cell receptor beta chain was recorded in a study of OX40 agonist ivuxolimab in advanced cancers. Turning to the study itself: It was permissible to have had prior anti-PD-1, anti-PD-L1 or anti-CTLA-4 therapy, and approximately 38% had some.

Only one count was recorded for this clone. Its target is not known. Broader study findings: Clonal expansion from baseline to week 6 occurred in both CD4+ and CD8+ T cells. CD8+ T cells showed, on average, more clonal expansion than CD4+ cells.

Assay used: immunoSEQ multiplex PCR; TCRdb lists only in-frame clones, some missing. Seen here are about 48,000 clones, more than 80% observed once, and the top ten hold roughly 1.2%. V shed 1 base and J shed 1 base, with 4 bases lying between them. The CDR3 has 13 residues. CDR1 is SGHVS, CDR2 FNYEAQ, per germline. This specimen consisted of CD4+ or CD8+ T cells sorted from blood, obtained in a trial of the OX40 agonist ivuxolimab. This chain uses TRBV7-6 with TRBJ2-5; no definite D call. This receptor was taken from an adult with an advanced solid tumor such as melanoma, head and neck, liver or kidney cancer. The CDR3 protein is CASSLVAQETQYF. CDR3 bases: TGTGCCAGCAGCTTAGTGGCCCAAGAGACCCAGTACTTC.